This T cell receptor beta chain appears in the sequencing data of a study of fetal regulatory T cell absence and autoimmunity. Clones were read by immunoSEQ multiplex PCR, and TCRdb kept only the in-frame ones, dropping some. The sample consists of around 100,000 clones, about two thirds of them appearing once. Material for sequencing was pancreas tissue. This receptor was obtained from a male donor with IPEX syndrome.

The CDR3 sequence: CASSLNRVFGNQPQHF. The CDR3 nucleotides read TGTGCCAGCAGTTTAAACAGGGTGTTCGGCAATCAGCCCCAGCATTTT. V is TRBV6-5 and J is TRBJ1-5, with TRBD1 as a possible D gene (6 bases). The length of the CDR3 is 16 residues. The germline V gene has CDR1 MNHEY and CDR2 SVGAGI. Trimming took off 4 bases at V and 2 bases at J, with 15 bases between the two ends.